This record concerns one T cell receptor (beta chain) sequence. This record belongs to a study of blood T cell repertoires in COVID-19. For the study at large: The origin of the acute and convalescent COVID-19 samples was the United States, Italy and Spain. Sources were T cells, B-cell-depleted T cells, or PBMCs; the material itself was cDNA or gDNA.

Per the study methods: Reference gene primer amplification yielded estimated nucleated cell counts. Only in-frame clones appear in the TCRdb table, and some are missing; sequencing was by immunoSEQ multiplex PCR. V and J calls and clone size are as listed in that table; D and trimming were resolved from the DNA. The table records about 100,000 clones, 81% of them present only once. V dropped 6 bases and J dropped 3 bases, with 9 bases sitting between them. The CDR3 consists of 13 residues. Germline CDR1 and CDR2: SNHLY and FYNNEI. This TCR was recovered from a man aged 60 to 75 with acute or convalescent COVID-19. The sequencing sample was made of peripheral blood. The chain has TRBV2 and TRBJ1-5; D is ambiguous. The DNA of the CDR3 is TGTGCCAGCAGGAAACAGACCAATCAGCCCCAGCATTTT. It encodes CASRKQTNQPQHF.